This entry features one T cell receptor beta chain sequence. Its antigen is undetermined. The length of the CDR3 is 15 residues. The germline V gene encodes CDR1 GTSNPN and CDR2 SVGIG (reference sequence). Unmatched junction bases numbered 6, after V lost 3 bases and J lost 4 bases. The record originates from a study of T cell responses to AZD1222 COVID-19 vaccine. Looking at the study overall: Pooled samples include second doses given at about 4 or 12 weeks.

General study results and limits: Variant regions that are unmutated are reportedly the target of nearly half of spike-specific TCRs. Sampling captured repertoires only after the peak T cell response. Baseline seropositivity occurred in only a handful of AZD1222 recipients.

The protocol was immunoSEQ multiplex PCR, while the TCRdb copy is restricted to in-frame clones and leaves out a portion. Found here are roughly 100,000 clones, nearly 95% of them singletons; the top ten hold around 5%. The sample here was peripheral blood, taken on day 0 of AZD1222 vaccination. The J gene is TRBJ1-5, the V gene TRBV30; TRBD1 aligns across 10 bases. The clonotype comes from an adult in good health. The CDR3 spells CAWSQGQGLNQPQHF. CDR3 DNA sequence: TGTGCCTGGAGCCAGGGACAGGGGTTGAATCAGCCCCAGCATTTT.